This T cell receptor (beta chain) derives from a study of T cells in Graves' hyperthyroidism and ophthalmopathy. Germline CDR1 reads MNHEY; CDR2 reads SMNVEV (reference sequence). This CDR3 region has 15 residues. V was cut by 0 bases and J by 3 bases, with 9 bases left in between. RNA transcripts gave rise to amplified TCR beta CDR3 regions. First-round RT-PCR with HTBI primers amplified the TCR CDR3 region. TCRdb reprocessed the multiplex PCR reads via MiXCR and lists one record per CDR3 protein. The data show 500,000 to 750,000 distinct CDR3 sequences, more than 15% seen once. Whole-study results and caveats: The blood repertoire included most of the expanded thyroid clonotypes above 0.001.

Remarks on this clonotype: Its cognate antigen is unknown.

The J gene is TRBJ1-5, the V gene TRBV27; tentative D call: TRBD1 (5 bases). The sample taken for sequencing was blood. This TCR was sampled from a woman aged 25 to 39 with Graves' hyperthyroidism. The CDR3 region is CASSLSKGANQPQHF. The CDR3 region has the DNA TGTGCCAGCAGTTTATCGAAAGGGGCCAATCAGCCCCAGCATTTT.